This T cell receptor (beta chain) was recovered during a study of TIL therapy for anti-PD-1-resistant metastatic lung cancer. Time point: pre-treatment sample, taken before nivolumab and TIL therapy. Sequencing used immunoSEQ v3. This table comes from immunoSEQ multiplex PCR, and its TCRdb copy is limited to in-frame clones, with some not included. This table holds about 15,000 clones, more than 70% found once. The source of this sequence is a person aged 25-79 years with non-small cell lung cancer. The sequencing used blood, collected at baseline.

The CDR3 sequence: CASSQGVRGTQYF. The CDR3 DNA reads TGTGCCAGCAGCCAAGGCGTTAGGGGTACGCAGTATTTT. The gene calls are TRBV14 and TRBJ2-3; D may be TRBD1 (5 bases). Trimming left V 1 base short and J 8 bases short, with 10 bases between. CDR3 length: 13 residues. The V gene's germline CDR1 is SGHDN and CDR2 FVKESK.